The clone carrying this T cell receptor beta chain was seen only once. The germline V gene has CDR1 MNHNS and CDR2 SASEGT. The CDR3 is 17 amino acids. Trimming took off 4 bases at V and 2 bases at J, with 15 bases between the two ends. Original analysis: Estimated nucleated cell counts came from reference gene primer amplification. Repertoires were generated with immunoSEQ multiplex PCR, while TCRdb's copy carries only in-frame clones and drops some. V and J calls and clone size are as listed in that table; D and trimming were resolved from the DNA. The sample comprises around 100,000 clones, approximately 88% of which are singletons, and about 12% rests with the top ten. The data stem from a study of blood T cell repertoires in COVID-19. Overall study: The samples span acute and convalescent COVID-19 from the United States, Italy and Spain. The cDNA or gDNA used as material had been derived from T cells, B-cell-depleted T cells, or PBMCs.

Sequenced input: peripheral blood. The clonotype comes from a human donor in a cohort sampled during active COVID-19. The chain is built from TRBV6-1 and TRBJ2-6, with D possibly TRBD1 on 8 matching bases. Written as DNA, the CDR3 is TGTGCCAGCAGTGCCCGGACAGGGAGGGCTGGGGCCAACGTCCTGACTTTC. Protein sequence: CASSARTGRAGANVLTF.